One and the same sample provided the 20 T cell receptor beta chains below, sequenced in a study of shared clonotypes between healthy human individuals. The table came from immunoSEQ multiplex PCR; TCRdb's copy has only in-frame clones and leaves some out. The profile shows around 550,000 clones, almost 97% of them singletons. The sequencing sample was made of naive CD4+ T cells sorted from blood. Subset given: CD45RA+ positively selected. These receptors were taken from a woman in her 30s in good health.

The rearrangement joins TRBV10-1 to TRBJ2-1; 10 nucleotides agree with TRBD2. Looked up from germline, CDR1 is WNHNN and CDR2 is SYGVQD (reference sequence). Trimming removed 0 bases from V and 9 bases from J; junction bases left unmatched: 8. This CDR3 comprises 16 residues. The CDR3 is CASSESGLAGVIEQFF. The CDR3 DNA is TGCGCCAGCAGTGAGTCGGGTCTAGCGGGAGTAATTGAGCAGTTCTTC.

The chain combines TRBV7-2 with TRBJ1-5; a weak D match, TRBD1 (5 bases). CDR1 is SGHTA, CDR2 FQGNSA, per germline. CDR3 length: 12 residues. V was pared by 8 bases and J by 4 bases, with 9 bases between. CDR3 amino acids: CASRQGNQPQHF. The CDR3, as DNA: TGTGCCAGCCGTCAGGGAAATCAGCCCCAGCATTTT.

This clone was observed a handful of times. This chain joins TRBV7-2 and TRBJ1-1; perhaps TRBD1 as D (6 bases). Germline-derived CDR1 and CDR2 are SGHTA and FQGNSA. V lost 5 bases to trimming and J lost 4 bases, with 11 bases between them. The CDR3 consists of 13 residues. The CDR3 loop is CASSRDRFTEAFF. CDR3 in DNA: TGTGCCAGCAGCCGAGACAGGTTCACTGAAGCTTTCTTT.

V gene TRBV4-1 combines with J gene TRBJ2-7; D might be TRBD2 (5 bases). The CDR3 has 15 residues. The V end was cut by 0 bases, the J end by 3 bases, with 12 bases between. The V gene's germline CDR1 is MGHRA and CDR2 YSYEKL. The CDR3 DNA sequence: TGCGCCAGCAGCCAAGAGATGATCGAGGGCTACGAGCAGTACTTC. It is translated as CASSQEMIEGYEQYF.

The chain employs TRBV19 and TRBJ2-7, with D uncertain. Germline V CDR1 and CDR2: LNHDA, SQIVND (reference sequence). This CDR3 region has 14 residues. V lost 5 bases, J lost 1 base, and 12 bases lay in between. CDR3 sequence reads: CASSSLAESYEQYF. DNA of the CDR3: TGTGCCAGTAGTTCGCTTGCAGAGTCCTACGAGCAGTACTTC.

The chain joins TRBV10-3 to TRBJ2-1, with D unclear. From germline, CDR1 is ENHRY and CDR2 SYGVKD. This CDR3 is built from 14 residues. Trimming stripped 11 bases from V and 3 bases from J, with 17 bases between. The CDR3 loop is CASSHGIDYNEQFF. The CDR3 DNA reads TGTGCCTCCTCACACGGAATTGACTACAATGAGCAGTTCTTC.

The V call is TRBV6-7, the J call TRBJ2-3, with 12 bases fitting TRBD2. TRBV6-7 is an ORF; its function is uncertain. Unmatched junction bases numbered 8, after V lost 4 bases and J lost 6 bases. CDR3 length: 16 amino acids. DNA of the CDR3: TGTGCCAGCAGTTTGGGACTAGCGGGTGATAGGGATACGCAGTATTTT. Protein product: CASSLGLAGDRDTQYF.

This chain links TRBV4-1 with TRBJ1-6, with a possible D match to TRBD1 (5 bases). Trimming removed 6 bases at V and 0 bases at J, with 12 bases between. The CDR3 has 16 amino acids. Germline-derived CDR1 and CDR2 are MGHRA and YSYEKL. CDR3 amino acids: CASSGEGSSYNSPLHF. The CDR3 coding sequence is TGCGCCAGCAGTGGCGAGGGGAGCTCCTATAATTCACCCCTCCACTTT.

This chain joins TRBV5-6 and TRBJ2-7; D may match TRBD1 or TRBD2 (5 bases each). Germline CDR1 is SGHDT and CDR2 is YYEEEE. Trimming took off 0 bases at V and 2 bases at J, with 18 bases between the two ends. The CDR3 loop spans 17 amino acids. Here the CDR3 reads CASSLGTLGPGPYEQYF. CDR3 sequence (DNA): TGTGCCAGCAGCTTGGGGACATTGGGCCCGGGGCCCTACGAGCAGTACTTC.

The rearrangement uses TRBV28 and TRBJ2-7; TRBD2 aligns across 15 bases. V lost 3 bases to trimming and J lost 2 bases; unmatched junction nucleotides: 5. The CDR3 is 17 residues long. Germline assignment: CDR1 MDHEN and CDR2 SYDVKM. DNA for the CDR3: TGTGCCAGCAGTTTTGGACTAGCGGGAGGGACAACCTACGAGCAGTACTTC. Amino acids: CASSFGLAGGTTYEQYF. Full variable domain (missing parts from reference TRBV28 and TRBJ2-7): DVKVTQSSRYLVKRTGEKVFLECVQDMDHENMFWYRQDPGLGLRLIYFSYDVKMKEKGDIPEGYSVSREKKERFSLILESASTNQTSMYLCASSFGLAGGTTYEQYFGPGTRLTVT.

This clone appeared once. V is TRBV4-2 and J is TRBJ2-5; TRBD2 might be the D (7 bases). The last part of the DNA fits TRBJ2-7 better; the J call may be wrong. The CDR3 loop spans 16 amino acids. CDR1 is LGHNA and CDR2 is YNFKEQ in the germline V gene. The CDR3: CASSQKGGAGAYEQYF. Here the CDR3 DNA reads TGTGCCAGCAGCCAAAAGGGGGGGGCGGGAGCCTACGAGCAGTACTTC.

The V gene is TRBV29-1, the J gene TRBJ2-3; 13 bases map to TRBD2. With V trimmed by 5 bases and J by 5 bases, 10 bases remained unmatched. The CDR3 consists of 16 residues. Germline-derived CDR1 and CDR2 are SQVTM and ANQGSEA. CDR3 residues: CSVTSGRALYQDTQYF. CDR3 nucleotides: TGCAGCGTTACTAGCGGGAGGGCCTTGTATCAAGATACGCAGTATTTT.

V usage is TRBV28 and J usage is TRBJ1-1, with D unresolved. The germline gives CDR1 MDHEN, CDR2 SYDVKM. This CDR3 is 14 amino acids long. Trimming left V 5 bases short and J 4 bases short, with 14 bases between. The CDR3 loop reads CASSEPEGLTEAFF. The CDR3 DNA is TGTGCCAGCAGTGAACCGGAGGGCCTCACTGAAGCTTTCTTT.

The J gene is TRBJ2-4, the V gene TRBV28, with a possible D match to TRBD1 (6 bases). The CDR3 spans 14 residues. The ends were cut back, 6 bases at V and 0 bases at J, with 9 bases in the middle. Germline values: CDR1 MDHEN, CDR2 SYDVKM. The CDR3 loop reads CASRQGLAKNIQYF. CDR3 in DNA: TGTGCCAGCAGACAGGGCCTAGCCAAAAACATTCAGTACTTC. The entire variable domain, with the rest obtained from reference TRBV28 and TRBJ2-4, is as follows: DVKVTQSSRYLVKRTGEKVFLECVQDMDHENMFWYRQDPGLGLRLIYFSYDVKMKEKGDIPEGYSVSREKKERFSLILESASTNQTSMYLCASRQGLAKNIQYFGAGTRLSVL.

This chain uses TRBV28 with TRBJ2-1; TRBD1 aligns across 7 bases. The CDR3 totals 15 residues. Germline CDR1 MDHEN, CDR2 SYDVKM. V shed 5 bases, J shed 5 bases, and the junction held 9 bases outside the gene matches. In DNA form, the CDR3 reads TGTGCCAGCAGTATCCTCAGCGACAGGGACAATGAGCAGTTCTTC. It encodes CASSILSDRDNEQFF.

The chain carries TRBV27 and TRBJ2-6; 7 nucleotides match TRBD1. This CDR3 contains 16 residues. The germline gives CDR1 MNHEY, CDR2 SMNVEV (reference sequence). The V segment lost 5 bases and the J segment 0 bases; nucleotides outside the gene matches: 4. The CDR3 is CASSNGQASGANVLTF. For the CDR3, the DNA is TGTGCCAGCAGTAATGGACAGGCCTCTGGGGCCAACGTCCTGACTTTC. The complete variable domain, with remaining parts taken from reference TRBV27 and TRBJ2-6, reads EAQVTQNPRYLITVTGKKLTVTCSQNMNHEYMSWYRQDPGLGLRQIYYSMNVEVTDKGDVPEGYKVSRKEKRNFPLILESPSPNQTSLYFCASSNGQASGANVLTFGAGSRLTVL.

The CDR3 coding sequence is TGTGCCAGCAGCTTAGATCACCCACGGTCTTTCTTT. Translating it yields CASSLDHPRSFF. This chain connects TRBV11-3 to TRBJ1-1, with D hard to call. The CDR3 is made up of 12 amino acids. V lost 0 bases and J 12 bases, leaving 11 bases between the germline ends. The germline gives CDR1 SGHNT, CDR2 YENEEA.

The rearrangement links TRBV7-8 to TRBJ1-1; D remains unclear. This CDR3 comprises 13 residues. Deletions cut 2 bases from V and 5 bases from J, with 9 bases between. From germline, CDR1 is SGHVS and CDR2 FQNEAQ. In DNA form, the CDR3 reads TGTGCCAGCAGCTTAACAGCTGGTACTGAAGCTTTCTTT. Encoded protein: CASSLTAGTEAFF.

V is TRBV7-9 and J is TRBJ2-2, with D possibly TRBD1 on 5 matching bases. The germline CDR1 and CDR2 sequences are SEHNR and FQNEAQ (reference sequence). CDR3 length: 15 amino acids. Trimming shortened V by 5 bases and J by 4 bases, and 14 bases separated the two germline ends. The CDR3 DNA follows: TGTGCCAGCAGCATAACAGGTTCAACCACCGGGGAGCTGTTTTTT. Protein: CASSITGSTTGELFF.

This sequence joins TRBV2 and TRBJ1-2; TRBD1 is a possible D gene (6 bases). Trimming shortened V by 5 bases and J by 4 bases, and 11 bases separated the two germline ends. Germline V gene sequence: CDR1 SNHLY, CDR2 FYNNEI. The CDR3 contains 13 residues. For the CDR3, the DNA is TGTGCCAGCAGTAACACAGGGTCCTATGGCTACACCTTC. This gives the protein CASSNTGSYGYTF.